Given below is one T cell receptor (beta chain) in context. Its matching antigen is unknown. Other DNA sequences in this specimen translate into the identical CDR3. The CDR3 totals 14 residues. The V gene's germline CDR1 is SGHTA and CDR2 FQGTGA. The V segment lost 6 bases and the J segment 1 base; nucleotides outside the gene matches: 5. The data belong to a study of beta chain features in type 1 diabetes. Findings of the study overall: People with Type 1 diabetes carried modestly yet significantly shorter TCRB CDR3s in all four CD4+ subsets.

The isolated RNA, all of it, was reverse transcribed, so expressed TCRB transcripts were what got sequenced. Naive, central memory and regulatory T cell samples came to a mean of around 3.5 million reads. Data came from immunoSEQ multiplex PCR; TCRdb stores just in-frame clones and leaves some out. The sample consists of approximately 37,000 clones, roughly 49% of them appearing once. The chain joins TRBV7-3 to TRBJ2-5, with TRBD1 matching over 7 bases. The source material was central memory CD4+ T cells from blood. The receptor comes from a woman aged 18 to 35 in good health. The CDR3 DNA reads TGTGCCAGCAGTCCGACAGGGCTCCAAGAGACCCAGTACTTC. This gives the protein CASSPTGLQETQYF.